The clone carrying this TCR beta chain was seen more than once but under ten times. Its antigen is as yet unknown. This record comes from a study of T cells in Graves' hyperthyroidism and ophthalmopathy. Study-wide results and limits: Ophthalmopathy was told apart from stable hyperthyroidism by a 13 V-J model. Appearing also in blood were most of the thyroid clonotypes expanded above 0.001.

It was uncontrolled infection, other autoimmune disease, pregnancy or lactation that excluded patients. Amplification yielded TCR beta CDR3 regions, with RNA transcripts as the source. First-round RT-PCR with HTBI primers amplified the TCR CDR3 region. TCRdb reprocessed the multiplex PCR reads with MiXCR, giving one entry per CDR3 protein. The table records some 500,000 distinct CDR3 sequences, about 16% of them present only once. The CDR3 is made up of 15 amino acids. The germline V gene has CDR1 SGHAT and CDR2 FQNNGV. Trimming pared 7 bases from V and 3 bases from J, leaving 15 bases between. The origin of this receptor is a woman aged 25-40 years with Graves' ophthalmopathy. The sequenced sample was blood. The chain carries TRBV11-2 and TRBJ2-2; weak D call: TRBD2 (5 bases). CDR3 bases: TGTGCCAGCAACCCCCTCCGCGGGTACACCGGGGAGCTGTTTTTT. Translating it yields CASNPLRGYTGELFF.